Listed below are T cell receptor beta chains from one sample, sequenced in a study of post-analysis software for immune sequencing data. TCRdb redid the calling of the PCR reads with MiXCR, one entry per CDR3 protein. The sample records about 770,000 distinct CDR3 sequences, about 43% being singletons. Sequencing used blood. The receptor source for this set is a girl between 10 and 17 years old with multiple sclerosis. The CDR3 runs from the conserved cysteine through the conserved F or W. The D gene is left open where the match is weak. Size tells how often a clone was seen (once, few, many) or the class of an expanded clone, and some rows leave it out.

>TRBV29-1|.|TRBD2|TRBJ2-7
TGCAGCGTTTGGGGGGGTAGCGGGAGCGAGCAGTACTTC
CSVWGGSGSEQYF
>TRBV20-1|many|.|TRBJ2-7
TGCAGTGCCGGTGACTACGAGCAGTACTTC
CSAGDYEQYF
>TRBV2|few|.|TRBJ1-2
TGTGCCAGCAGCGCCCTCCTGGCGGGGGCGGGTGGCTACACCTTC
CASSALLAGAGGYTF
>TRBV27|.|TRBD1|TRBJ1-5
TGTGCCAGCCGACCGACAGGGGGACAGCCCCAGCATTTT
CASRPTGGQPQHF
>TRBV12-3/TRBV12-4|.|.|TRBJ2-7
TGTGCCAGCAGCCACAGGGTCCCGGCATACGAGCAGTACTTC
CASSHRVPAYEQYF
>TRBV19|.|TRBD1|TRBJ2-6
TGTGCCAGTAGTATCGAGACAGGGCCCCGCTCTGGGGCCAACGTCCTGACTTTC
CASSIETGPRSGANVLTF
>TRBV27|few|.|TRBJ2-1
TGTGCCAGCAGTTTATTGCGGTATTCTAATGAGCAGTTCTTC
CASSLLRYSNEQFF
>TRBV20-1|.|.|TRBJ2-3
TGCAGTGCTAGAGATTTCACGGAAATCACAGATACGCAGTATTTT
CSARDFTEITDTQYF
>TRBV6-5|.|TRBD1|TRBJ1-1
TGTGCCAGCAGGGTCCGACAGGGGGACACTGAAGCTTTCTTT
CASRVRQGDTEAFF
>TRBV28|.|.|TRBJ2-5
TGTGCCAGCAGACCTTTATTTCCAGAGACCCAGTACTTC
CASRPLFPETQYF
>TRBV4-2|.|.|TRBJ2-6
TGTGCCAGCAGCCAAGGGGGAGTCCTGACTTTC
CASSQGGVLTF
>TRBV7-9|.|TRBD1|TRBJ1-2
TGTGCCAGCACCCCGGGCGACAGGGGAGCCTATGGCTACACCTTC
CASTPGDRGAYGYTF
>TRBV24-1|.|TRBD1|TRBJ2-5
TGTGCCACCAGTGAACAGGGGGTCCAAGAGACCCAGTACTTC
CATSEQGVQETQYF
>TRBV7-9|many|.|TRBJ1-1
TGTGCCAGCAGCTTAGGGGGGGCTGAAGCTTTCTTT
CASSLGGAEAFF
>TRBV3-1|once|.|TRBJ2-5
TGTGCCAGCAGCCTTAGTTCCCTCAAGGAAGAGACCCAGTACTTC
CASSLSSLKEETQYF
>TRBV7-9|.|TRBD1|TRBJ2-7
TGTGCCAGCAGCTTAGCCGGGGACAGGGGATTAAGAGGCGAGCAGTACTTC
CASSLAGDRGLRGEQYF
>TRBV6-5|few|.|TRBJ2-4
TGTGCCAGCAGTTACTCGAGTATAGCCGGGGAGCAGTACTTC
CASSYSSIAGEQYF
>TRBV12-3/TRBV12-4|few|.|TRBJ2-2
TGTGCCAGCAGTTCCCGGACCCTAACTACCGGGGAGCTGTTTTTT
CASSSRTLTTGELFF
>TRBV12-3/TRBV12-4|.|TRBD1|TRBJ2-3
TGTGCCAGCAGTTCGGACAGGGGGCTCACAGATACGCAGTATTTT
CASSSDRGLTDTQYF
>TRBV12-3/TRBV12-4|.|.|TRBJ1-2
TGTGCCAGCAGCCGTACTTCCTTGACTCCCAAATCAACCGCCGCCTCCTATGGCTACACCTTC
CASSRTSLTPKSTAASYGYTF
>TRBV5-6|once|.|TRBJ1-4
TGTGCCAGCAGCCAGGCGGCCAGAAATGAAAAACTGTTTTTT
CASSQAARNEKLFF
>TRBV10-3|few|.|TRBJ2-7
TGTGCCATCAGAGGGGTTGGGGCATACGAGCAGTACTTC
CAIRGVGAYEQYF
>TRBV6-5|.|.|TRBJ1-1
TGTGCCAGCAGTTGGTGGGGCAGGGAGAACACTGAAGCTTTCTTT
CASSWWGRENTEAFF
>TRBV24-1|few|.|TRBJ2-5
TGTGCCACCAGTGAAACAGACGGGGAGACCCAGTACTTC
CATSETDGETQYF
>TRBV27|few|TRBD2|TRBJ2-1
TGTGCCAGCAGTTTATCGACGGCTAGCGGGAGCCATGAGCAGTTCTTC
CASSLSTASGSHEQFF
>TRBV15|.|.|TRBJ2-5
TGTGCCACCAGCAGCAATAGGGGGGAGACCCAGTACTTC
CATSSNRGETQYF
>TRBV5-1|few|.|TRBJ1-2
TGCGCCAGCAGCTTGGAGACGGGACACCGCTATGGCTACACCTTC
CASSLETGHRYGYTF
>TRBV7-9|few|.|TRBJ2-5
TGTGCCAGCAGCCAGAATTCTAGGGGAGAGACCCAGTACTTC
CASSQNSRGETQYF
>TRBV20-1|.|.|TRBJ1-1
TGCAGTGCTACAACTGGCAGGAAGAGCGGCACTGAAGCTTTCTTT
CSATTGRKSGTEAFF
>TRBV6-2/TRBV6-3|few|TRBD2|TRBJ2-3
TGTGCCAGCCACACTAGCGGGCCGCACGATACGCAGTATTTT
CASHTSGPHDTQYF
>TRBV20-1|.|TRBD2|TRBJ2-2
TGCAGTGCGGTGCTAGCGGGAGCATGGCTGGGCGGGGAGCTGTTTTTT
CSAVLAGAWLGGELFF
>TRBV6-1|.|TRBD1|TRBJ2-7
TGTGCCAGCAGTGAAAACAGGGGCTACGAGCAGTACTTC
CASSENRGYEQYF
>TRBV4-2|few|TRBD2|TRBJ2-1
TGTGCCAGCAGCGGAGGGGCTAGCGGGTCGAGGGGCTACAATGAGCAGTTCTTC
CASSGGASGSRGYNEQFF
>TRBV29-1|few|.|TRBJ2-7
TGCAGCGTTCGACTACTAACCTACGAGCAGTACTTC
CSVRLLTYEQYF
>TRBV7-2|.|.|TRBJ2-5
TGTGCCAGCAGCTTAAAGGGCAGGCTAGAGACCCAGTACTTC
CASSLKGRLETQYF
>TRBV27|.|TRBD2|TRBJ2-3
TGTGCCAGCGCCCCTAGCGGGAGGGCCACAGATACGCAGTATTTT
CASAPSGRATDTQYF
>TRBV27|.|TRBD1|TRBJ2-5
TGTGCCAGCAGTTTCCTCGGGACAGAAGAGACCCAGTACTTC
CASSFLGTEETQYF
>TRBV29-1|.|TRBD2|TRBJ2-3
TGCAGCGACCGGACTAGCGGGATGGGGAGCACAGATACGCAGTATTTT
CSDRTSGMGSTDTQYF
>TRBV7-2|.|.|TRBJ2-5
TGTGCCAGCAGTTTCTCAGGAGCGTCCGACGAAGAGACCCAGTACTTC
CASSFSGASDEETQYF
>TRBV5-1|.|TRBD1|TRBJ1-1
TGCGCCAGCAGCTTCGGACAGGGTTTGAACACTGAAGCTTTCTTT
CASSFGQGLNTEAFF
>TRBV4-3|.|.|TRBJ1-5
TGCGCCAGCAGCCAAGATCTAAGCCAGCCCCAGCATTTT
CASSQDLSQPQHF
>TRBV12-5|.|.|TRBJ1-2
TGTGCTAGTGGTTTGACCGCCCAGGACAAGGCTAGCTATGGCTACACCTTC
CASGLTAQDKASYGYTF
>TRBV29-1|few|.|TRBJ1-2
TGCAGCGTTGGGTGGGAAGGCTATGGCTACACCTTC
CSVGWEGYGYTF
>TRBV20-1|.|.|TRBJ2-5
TGCAGTCCCATCGGGGCCTGGGTTTCTAGAGAGACCCAGTACTTC
CSPIGAWVSRETQYF
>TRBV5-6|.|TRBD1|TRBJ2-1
TGTGCCAGCCAAACTAAATACAGGGGCTCCTACAATGAGCAGTTCTTC
CASQTKYRGSYNEQFF
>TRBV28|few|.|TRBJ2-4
TGTGCCAGCACGTCGGGACACCCGTTAGGGGAGCAGTACTTC
CASTSGHPLGEQYF
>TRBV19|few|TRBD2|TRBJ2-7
TGTACCAGTAGACCGGGACTAGCGGGAGGGCCCTACGAGCAGTACTTC
CTSRPGLAGGPYEQYF